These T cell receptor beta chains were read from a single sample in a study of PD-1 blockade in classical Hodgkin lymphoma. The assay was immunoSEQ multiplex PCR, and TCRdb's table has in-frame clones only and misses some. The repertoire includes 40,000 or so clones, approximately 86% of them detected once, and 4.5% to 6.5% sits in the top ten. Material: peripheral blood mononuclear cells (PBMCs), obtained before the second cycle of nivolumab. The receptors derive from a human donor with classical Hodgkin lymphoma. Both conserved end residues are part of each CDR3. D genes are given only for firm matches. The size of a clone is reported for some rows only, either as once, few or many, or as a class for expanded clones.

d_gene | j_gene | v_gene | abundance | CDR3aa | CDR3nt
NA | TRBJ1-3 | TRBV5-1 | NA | CASSLGQTSGNTIYF | TGCGCCAGCAGCTTGGGACAAACCTCTGGAAACACCATATATTTT
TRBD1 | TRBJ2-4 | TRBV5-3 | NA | CARSGGQPLGAKNIQYF | TGTGCCAGAAGCGGGGGACAGCCCCTTGGAGCCAAAAACATTCAGTACTTC
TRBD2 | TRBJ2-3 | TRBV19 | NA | CASSHGLAGSDTQYF | TGTGCCAGTAGCCATGGACTAGCGGGGTCAGATACGCAGTATTTT
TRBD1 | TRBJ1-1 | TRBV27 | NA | CASSDRGWNTEAFF | TGTGCCAGCAGTGACAGGGGTTGGAACACTGAAGCTTTCTTT
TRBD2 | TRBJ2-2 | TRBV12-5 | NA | CASGQFGTSGNTGELFF | TGTGCTAGTGGCCAATTCGGGACTAGCGGTAACACCGGGGAGCTGTTTTTT
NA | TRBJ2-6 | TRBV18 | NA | CASSPGLRTGANVLTF | TGTGCCAGCTCACCAGGGCTCAGAACTGGGGCCAACGTCCTGACTTTC
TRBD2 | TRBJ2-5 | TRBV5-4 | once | CASAREAGDKETQYF | TGTGCCAGCGCCAGGGAAGCGGGGGACAAGGAGACCCAGTACTTC
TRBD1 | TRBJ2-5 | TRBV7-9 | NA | CASSTGTAYQETQYF | TGTGCCAGCAGCACCGGGACAGCGTACCAAGAGACCCAGTACTTC
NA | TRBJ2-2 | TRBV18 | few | CASSRPEGVPGELFF | TGTGCCAGCTCACGGCCCGAAGGGGTGCCCGGGGAGCTGTTTTTT
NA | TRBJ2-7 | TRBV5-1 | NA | CATRLRDGYEQYF | TGCGCCACCCGACTCCGGGACGGCTACGAGCAGTACTTC
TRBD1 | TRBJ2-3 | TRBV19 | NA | CASSITGGSDTQYF | TGTGCCAGTAGTATAACAGGGGGATCAGATACGCAGTATTTT
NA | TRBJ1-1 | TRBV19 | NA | CASRMKGYGEAFF | TGTGCCAGTAGAATGAAGGGTTATGGAGAAGCTTTCTTT
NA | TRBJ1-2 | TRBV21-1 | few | CASSKGQVGDGYTF | TGTGCCAGCAGCAAGGGACAGGTGGGCGATGGCTACACCTTC
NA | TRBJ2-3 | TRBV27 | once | CASRAVGGSFSTDTQYF | TGTGCCAGCAGGGCTGTGGGGGGATCTTTTAGCACAGATACGCAGTATTTT
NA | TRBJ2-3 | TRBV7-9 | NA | CASSSKGRQGADTQYF | TGTGCCAGCAGCTCAAAGGGCCGCCAGGGAGCCGATACGCAGTATTTT
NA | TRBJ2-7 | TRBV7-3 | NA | CASSPGTSRYEQYF | TGTGCCAGCAGCCCTGGGACTTCGAGATACGAGCAGTACTTC
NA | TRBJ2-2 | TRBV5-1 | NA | CASSLQGTGELFF | TGCGCCAGCAGCTTGCAGGGAACCGGGGAGCTGTTTTTT
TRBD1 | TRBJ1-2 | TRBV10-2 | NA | CASRPGQGGGYGYTF | TGCGCCAGCAGACCTGGACAGGGGGGGGGTTATGGCTACACCTTC
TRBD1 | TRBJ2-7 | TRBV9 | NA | CASSVTGQGAGEQYF | TGTGCCAGCAGCGTAACGGGACAGGGGGCGGGGGAGCAGTACTTC
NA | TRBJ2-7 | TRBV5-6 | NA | CASSLVGNYEQYF | TGTGCCAGCAGCTTGGTGGGGAACTACGAGCAGTACTTC
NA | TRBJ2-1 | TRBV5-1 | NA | CASSWSDFGNEQFF | TGCGCCAGCAGCTGGTCGGACTTCGGCAATGAGCAGTTCTTC
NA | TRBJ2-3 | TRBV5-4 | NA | CASSLRNSVDTQYF | TGTGCCAGCAGCTTGAGGAATAGCGTGGATACGCAGTATTTT
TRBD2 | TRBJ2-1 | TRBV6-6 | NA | CASSLAGESYNEQFF | TGTGCCAGCAGTCTAGCGGGGGAATCCTACAATGAGCAGTTCTTC
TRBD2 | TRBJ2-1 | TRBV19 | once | CASSRGAGGKYNEQFF | TGTGCCAGTAGCCGGGGAGCGGGGGGGAAATACAATGAGCAGTTCTTC
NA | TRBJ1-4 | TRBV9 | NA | CASSVDGVREKLFF | TGTGCCAGCAGCGTAGATGGAGTTCGTGAAAAACTGTTTTTT
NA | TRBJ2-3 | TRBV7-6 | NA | CASSLAWGNTDTQYF | TGTGCCAGCAGCTTAGCGTGGGGGAACACAGATACGCAGTATTTT
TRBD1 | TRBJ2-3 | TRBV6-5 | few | CASSQQGISTDTQYF | TGTGCCAGCAGTCAACAGGGGATTAGCACAGATACGCAGTATTTT
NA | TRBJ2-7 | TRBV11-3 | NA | CASSYNSYEQYF | TGTGCCAGCAGCTACAACTCCTACGAGCAGTACTTC
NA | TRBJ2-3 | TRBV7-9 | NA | CASSFGLSSTDTQYF | TGTGCCAGCAGCTTTGGGCTTTCTAGCACAGATACGCAGTATTTT
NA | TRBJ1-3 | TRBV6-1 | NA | CASSEKGVSGNTIYF | TGTGCCAGCAGTGAAAAGGGAGTCTCTGGAAACACCATATATTTT
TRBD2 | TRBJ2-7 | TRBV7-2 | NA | CASSLGLAEQYF | TGTGCCAGCAGCCTGGGACTAGCGGAGCAGTACTTC
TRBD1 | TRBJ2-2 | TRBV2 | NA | CASSGQGVTGELFF | TGTGCCAGCAGTGGACAGGGGGTCACCGGGGAGCTGTTTTTT
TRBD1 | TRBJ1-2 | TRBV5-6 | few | CASSLGGQGLYGYTF | TGTGCCAGCAGCTTGGGGGGACAGGGGCTCTATGGCTACACCTTC
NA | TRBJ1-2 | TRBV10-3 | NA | CAISEGANYGYTF | TGTGCCATCAGTGAGGGGGCTAACTATGGCTACACCTTC
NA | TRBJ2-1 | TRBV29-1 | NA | CSATLAMAGEQFF | TGCAGCGCGACCCTAGCGATGGCTGGTGAGCAGTTCTTC
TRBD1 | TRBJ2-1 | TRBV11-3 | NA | CASSPRQGPDNEQFF | TGTGCCAGCAGCCCCCGACAGGGCCCTGACAATGAGCAGTTCTTC
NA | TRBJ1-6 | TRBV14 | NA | CASSHQYYNSPLHF | TGTGCCAGCAGCCACCAGTATTATAATTCACCCCTCCACTTT
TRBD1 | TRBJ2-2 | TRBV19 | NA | CASSKGARNTGELFF | TGTGCCAGTAGTAAGGGGGCGCGCAACACCGGGGAGCTGTTTTTT
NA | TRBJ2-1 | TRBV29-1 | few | CSVENPRGGLNEQFF | TGCAGCGTTGAGAACCCCCGAGGGGGTCTCAATGAGCAGTTCTTC
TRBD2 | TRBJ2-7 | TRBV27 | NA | CASSIGLAGAEDEQYF | TGTGCCAGCAGTATCGGACTAGCGGGAGCCGAGGACGAGCAGTACTTC